This T cell receptor beta chain is drawn from a study of cytomegalovirus exposure and HLA in healthy donors. Regarding the study as a whole: Per a prior analysis, the majority of TCR beta V segments were productive roughly 87% or roughly 30% of the time. It emerged from a later analysis that several of the most significant clusters appeared to be linked to common viral pathogens. Some public TCRs appeared in many individuals, while most sequences were rare. A few chains tied to CMV proved CMV antigen-specific in vitro.

The PCR made use of 60 Vbeta and 13 Jbeta primers. Produced via immunoSEQ multiplex PCR; TCRdb's table is partial and in-frame only. In the table there are around 120,000 clones, approximately 69% of which are singletons. V lost 4 bases to trimming and J lost 5 bases, with 12 bases between them. The germline V gene encodes CDR1 SGDLS and CDR2 YYNGEE. The CDR3 consists of 14 residues. To note about this clone: Its antigen is currently unknown.

The source is a woman aged 45-59 years in good health and CMV-seropositive. What was sequenced was PBMCs. The rearrangement uses TRBV9 and TRBJ2-2; D might be TRBD2 (7 bases). CDR3 residues: CASSPRGATGELFF. For the CDR3, the DNA is TGTGCCAGCAGCCCACGGGGGGCTACCGGGGAGCTGTTTTTT.